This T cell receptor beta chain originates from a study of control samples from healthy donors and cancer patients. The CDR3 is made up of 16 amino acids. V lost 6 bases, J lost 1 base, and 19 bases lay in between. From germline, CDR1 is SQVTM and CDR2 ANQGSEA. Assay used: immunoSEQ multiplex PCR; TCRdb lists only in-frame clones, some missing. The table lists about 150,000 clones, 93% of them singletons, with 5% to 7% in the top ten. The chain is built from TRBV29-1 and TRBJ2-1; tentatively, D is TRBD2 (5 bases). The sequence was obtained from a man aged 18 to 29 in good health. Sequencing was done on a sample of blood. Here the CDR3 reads CSVSPSRGPSYNEQFF. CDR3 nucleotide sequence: TGCAGCGTCTCCCCTTCCCGGGGTCCTTCCTACAATGAGCAGTTCTTC.